This T cell receptor (beta chain) was documented in a study of blood T cell repertoires in COVID-19 (dated by TCRdb to the early 2020s). For the wider study: Samples covering the acute and convalescent phases of COVID-19 were provided by collaborators in the United States, Italy and Spain. The prospective study material was composed of cDNA or gDNA derived from T cells, B-cell-depleted T cells, or PBMCs. Subjects who had been exposed to COVID-19, were actively infected with it, or had recovered from it provided the deeply sampled blood TCRbeta repertoires that made up the dataset. The repertoires were released in a freely available public database meant as a resource for research on the immune response to SARS-CoV-2. The samples were drawn from two sources: the first 160 participants of the ongoing ImmuneRACE study, and fewer than 1,500 subjects contributed by 6 global collaborators. Sample metadata almost always included a de-identified subject ID, COVID-19 status, age in years and sex. Where available, HLA class I and class II types were obtained from metadata supplied by the sample provider rather than from assay-based typing. General findings and caveats noted by the study authors: The quantity of clinical and demographic metadata differed by source and by participant and was supplied without curation.

In the prospective study, participants were 18 to 89 years old, resided in 25 or so geographic areas of the United States, and were enrolled through a virtual design. Cohort assignment in the prospective study relied on participant-reported clinical history from a screening survey and a study questionnaire. Recovered participants in ImmuneRACE Cohort 3 were defined as having two consecutive negative NP/OP PCR tests, clearance from a healthcare professional, or resolution of symptoms. In the prospective study, mobile phlebotomists collected whole blood, serum and a nasopharyngeal or oropharyngeal swab from each participant. Additional blood draws and questionnaires over an approximately 2-month period could optionally be provided by prospective study participants. Blood samples from the prospective study were shipped frozen or at room temperature prior to DNA extraction. The CDR3 runs 15 residues from the cysteine to the phenylalanine. Left in the record is the CDR3 DNA by itself, 45 bases read in frame from the first base. CDR1 SQVTM and CDR2 ANQGSEA are derived from the germline V gene. V lost 7 bases and J lost 0 bases; the stretch between them is 16 bases long.

In regard to this clone: Its antigen remains unidentified. The sample holds no much larger clone one base away, and base qualities are not on file.

TCRbeta CDR3 regions were amplified from genomic DNA using the immunoSEQ Assay, a bias-controlled multiplex PCR. Per the original workflow: Within the assay, amplification of reference gene primers was used to estimate how many nucleated cells each sample contained. Sequence reads were collapsed and filtered to measure the absolute abundance of every unique TCRbeta CDR3 rearrangement. For each sample, productive Simpson clonality was calculated by taking the square root of Simpson's diversity index across productive rearrangements. TCRdb retrieved this table from immuneACCESS and kept in-frame rearrangements only. Not all clones are present; in checked studies, unresolved V genes account for under half, and no reason is known for the remainder. V and J calls and clone size are given by that table; D and trimming were obtained from the DNA. This sample comprises 330,000 or so clones, 88% of them detected only once. Under 6% of the sample is taken by the ten largest.

The V and J segments used are TRBV29-1 and TRBJ1-3, with TRBD1 tentatively as D gene (6 bases match). The receptor was isolated from a man aged 25-45 years who had recovered from COVID-19. Sequencing used PBMCs or T cells enriched from blood (not recorded which). In nucleotides, the sequence is TGCAGCGCCTCCCTAGGCAGGGGCTCTGGAAACACCATATATTTT. Its amino acids are CSASLGRGSGNTIYF. The entire variable domain, with the stretches around the CDR3 drawn from the reference TRBV29-1 and TRBJ1-3 proteins, is SAVISQKPSRDICQRGTSLTIQCQVDSQVTMMFWYRQQPGQSLTLIATANQGSEATYESGFVIDKFPISRPNLTFSTLTVSNMSPEDSSIYLCSASLGRGSGNTIYFGEGSWLTVV.